One and the same sample provided the 2 T cell receptor beta chains below, sequenced in a study of blood T cell repertoires in COVID-19 (TCRdb year 2020). The method was the immunoSEQ multiplex PCR assay. The table comes from immuneACCESS by way of TCRdb, which keeps in-frame sequences with V and J called. Part of the clones is missing from these tables; in studies checked, under half for an unresolved V gene and the rest for unknown reasons. The sample table holds approximately 130,000 clones, of which 85% were seen once. Roughly 4.5% of the sample belongs to the ten largest clones. Sample: peripheral blood. The source is a human donor in a cohort sampled during active COVID-19.

The J gene is TRBJ2-6, the V gene TRBV6-2 or TRBV6-3; D unclear. Trimming took 2 bases from V and 4 from J, leaving 15 bases between them. The CDR3 is 17 amino acids. Germline V gene data show CDR1 as MNHEY and CDR2 as SVGEGT. The CDR3 is CASSYVLVRQGANVLTF. DNA of the CDR3: TGTGCCAGCAGTTACGTGTTGGTCAGACAAGGGGCCAACGTCCTGACTTTC.

V is TRBV3-1 (or the pseudogene TRBV3-2) and J is TRBJ1-2; no clear D gene. The V end was cut by 0 bases, the J end by 6 bases, with 23 bases between. The V gene's germline CDR1 is LGHDT and CDR2 YNNKEL (reference sequence). The CDR3 extends over 18 amino acids. The CDR3 reads CASSQDVRVGGTEHGYTF. In nucleotides, the CDR3 is TGTGCCAGCAGCCAAGATGTAAGGGTGGGAGGCACGGAACATGGCTACACCTTC.